The clone carrying this T cell receptor beta chain was counted a few times. The CDR3 is made up of 13 amino acids. V was pared by 1 base and J by 7 bases, with 3 bases of the junction left unmatched. Germline assignment: CDR1 WNHNN and CDR2 SYGVQD (reference sequence). CD8+CD57+ cell expansion had been shown by flow cytometry in patients chosen for sequencing. A severe acquired aplastic anemia diagnosis applied to all patients. This sample is part of a study of CD8+CD57+ T cells in acquired aplastic anemia. Study-wide background: Sorted cells (CD4+ and CD8+) yielded DNA amounts that averaged 3.2 ug.

Genomic DNA was employed as the template in profiling TCR beta VDJ and CDR3. MiXCR, applied by TCRdb to the reads, yields one record per CDR3 protein. The sample has around 290,000 distinct CDR3 sequences, approximately 60% seen once. This receptor was identified in a human donor with aplastic anemia. The chain joins TRBV10-1 to TRBJ2-7; TRBD2 matches 8 bases. Sequenced material: sorted CD4+, CD8+, or CD8+CD57+ T cells (not recorded which) from PBMCs. The DNA of the CDR3 is TGCGCCAGCAGTGAGTGGTTAGCGGGAGAGCAGTACTTC. Amino acid sequence: CASSEWLAGEQYF.